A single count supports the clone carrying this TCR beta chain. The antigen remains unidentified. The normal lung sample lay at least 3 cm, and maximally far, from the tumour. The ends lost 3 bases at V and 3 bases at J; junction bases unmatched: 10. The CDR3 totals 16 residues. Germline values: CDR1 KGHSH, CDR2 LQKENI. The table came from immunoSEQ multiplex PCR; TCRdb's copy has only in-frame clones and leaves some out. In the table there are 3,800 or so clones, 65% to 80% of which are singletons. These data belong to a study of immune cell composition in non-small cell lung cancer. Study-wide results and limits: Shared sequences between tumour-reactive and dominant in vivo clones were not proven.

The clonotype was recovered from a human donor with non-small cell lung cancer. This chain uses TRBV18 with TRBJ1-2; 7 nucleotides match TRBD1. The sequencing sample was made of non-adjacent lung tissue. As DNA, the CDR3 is TGTGCCAGCTCACCGACGCCCGACAGGGAGGACTATGGCTACACCTTC. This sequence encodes CASSPTPDREDYGYTF.